One sample yielded the 12 T cell receptor beta chains listed below, sequenced in a study of T cells in Graves' hyperthyroidism and ophthalmopathy (dated by TCRdb to between 2018 and 2021). Library prep was done by multiplex PCR. Sequencing took place on an Illumina HiSeq 2000. The TCR beta CDR3 regions were amplified from the RNA transcripts. A first-round RT-PCR of the TCR CDR3 used the HTBI primer set with the Qiagen OneStep RT-PCR kit. TCRdb reworked the public reads: Q25 trimming with fastp, MiXCR clone assembly, productive beta chains retained. Rows are combined by CDR3 protein, so each entry shows the most common genes and DNA. The sample records hundreds of thousands of distinct CDR3 sequences, around 13% of which are singletons. Jointly, the top ten make up under 15% of the sample. Material for sequencing was blood. The receptor source for this set is a woman between 45 and 65 years old with Graves' ophthalmopathy.

This rearrangement joins TRBV12-3 or TRBV12-4 to TRBJ2-2; 8 positions agree with TRBD2. Trimming at V came to 5 bases and at J to 4 bases, leaving 9 bases not matched to a gene. There are 16 residues in the CDR3. Here the CDR3 reads CASSRPAGVGTGELFF. Written as DNA, the CDR3 is TGTGCCAGCAGTCGCCCAGCGGGAGTGGGCACCGGGGAGCTGTTTTTT.

This clonotype was counted many times. J is TRBJ2-5 and V is TRBV7-2, with D perhaps TRBD2 (5 bases). The CDR3 is made up of 16 amino acids. Trimming shortened V by 2 bases and J by 0 bases, and 13 bases separated the two germline ends. Germline values: CDR1 SGHTA, CDR2 FQGNSA. For the CDR3, the DNA is TGTGCCAGCAGCTTATTTTCGAGGGCCAACCAAGAGACCCAGTACTTC. Its protein product is CASSLFSRANQETQYF.

This clonotype was counted ten times or more. The rearrangement links TRBV2 to TRBJ2-3, with 10 positions matching TRBD1. The ends lost 4 bases at V and 4 bases at J; junction bases unmatched: 11. From germline, CDR1 is SNHLY and CDR2 FYNNEI. The CDR3 has 17 amino acids. DNA of the CDR3: TGTGCCAGCAGTGGGACAGGGGGGGCGGTCGAGGCAGATACGCAGTATTTT. Protein sequence: CASSGTGGAVEADTQYF.

The sample holds a few counts of this clonotype. The chain links TRBV5-1 to TRBJ2-7, with D unclear. CDR1 and CDR2 from the germline V gene are SGHRS and YFSETQ. The CDR3 runs to 14 residues. V lost 0 bases to trimming and J lost 2 bases, with 9 bases between them. DNA for the CDR3: TGCGCCAGCAGCTTGGAACATGCCACCTACGAGCAGTACTTC. As protein: CASSLEHATYEQYF. Combining the CDR3 with reference TRBV5-1 and TRBJ2-7 gives the whole variable domain KAGVTQTPRYLIKTRGQQVTLSCSPISGHRSVSWYQQTPGQGLQFLFEYFSETQRNKGNFPGRFSGRQFSNSRSEMNVSTLELGDSALYLCASSLEHATYEQYFGPGTRLTVT.

This chain links TRBV12-3 or TRBV12-4 with TRBJ1-6, with 8 bases lining up with TRBD1. This CDR3 comprises 14 residues. The J segment lost 7 bases and the V segment lost 5 bases, leaving 4 bases of the junction unmatched. The CDR3 sequence is CASSRQGLNSPLHF. The CDR3 coding sequence is TGTGCCAGCAGTAGACAGGGGTTAAATTCACCCCTCCACTTT.

This chain links TRBV24-1 with TRBJ2-1; 8 bases are a match to TRBD1. Unmatched junction bases numbered 7, after V lost 2 bases and J lost 8 bases. The CDR3 loop spans 15 amino acids. Germline V gene lookup returns CDR1 KGHDR and CDR2 SFDVKD. The CDR3 nucleotides read TGTGCCACCAGTGATTGGGGCAGGGGGCATTATGAGCAGTTCTTC. Residues: CATSDWGRGHYEQFF.

This sequence joins TRBV11-2 and TRBJ2-1; TRBD2 matches 15 bases. Trimming cost V 0 bases and J 6 bases; bases outside gene matches: 6. The CDR3 is made up of 18 amino acids. Germline CDR1 SGHAT, CDR2 FQNNGV. The CDR3 spells CASSLDTGLAGGINEQFF. Here the CDR3 DNA reads TGTGCCAGCAGCTTAGACACAGGACTAGCGGGAGGGATCAATGAGCAGTTCTTC.

This clonotype was observed many times. V usage is TRBV24-1 and J usage is TRBJ2-1, with D perhaps matching TRBD2 (5 bases). V was pared by 1 base and J by 10 bases, with 10 bases between. The CDR3 length is 13 residues. Germline CDR1 is KGHDR and CDR2 is SFDVKD. CDR3 nucleotide sequence: TGTGCCACCAGTGATTTATGGGGAGAGGAGCAGTTCTTC. Encoded protein: CATSDLWGEEQFF.

This clonotype was counted ten times or more. V is TRBV5-5 and J is TRBJ2-3; the match to TRBD2 covers 8 bases. After removal of 2 bases from V and 4 bases from J, the junction contained 6 bases not matched to a gene. The CDR3 is 15 amino acids. In germline, CDR1 is SGHKS, CDR2 YYEKEE (reference sequence). The CDR3 loop reads CASSFRAGVSDTQYF. In DNA form, the CDR3 reads TGTGCCAGCAGCTTCCGAGCGGGAGTTTCAGATACGCAGTATTTT.

This chain connects TRBV12-3 or TRBV12-4 to TRBJ2-1; TRBD2 matches 9 bases. This CDR3 contains 16 residues. The trim removed 4 bases at V and 2 bases at J, leaving 6 bases unmatched. The CDR3 nucleotides are TGTGCCAGCAGTTCCGCTAGCGGGAATGCCTACAATGAGCAGTTCTTC. Its translation: CASSSASGNAYNEQFF.

This clonotype has more than one count but fewer than ten. The V call is TRBV4-2, the J call TRBJ2-3, with D perhaps given as TRBD1 or TRBD2 (6 bases each). The CDR3 sequence is 17 residues long. From germline, CDR1 is LGHNA and CDR2 YNFKEQ. V lost 0 bases and J 3 bases, leaving 16 bases between the germline ends. The CDR3 loop reads CASSQDQQGGWTDTQYF. CDR3 nucleotide sequence: TGTGCCAGCAGCCAAGATCAACAGGGAGGTTGGACAGATACGCAGTATTTT.

This clonotype has just a few counts. The gene calls are TRBV10-3 and TRBJ2-5, with D possibly matching TRBD2 (5 bases). The germline V and J ends were trimmed by 2 bases and 1 base, with 17 bases remaining between them. Germline V gene sequence: CDR1 ENHRY, CDR2 SYGVKD. The CDR3 is made up of 17 amino acids. CDR3 coding DNA: TGTGCCATCAGTGAGAAGGAGCGGCCCCATCGCCAAGAGACCCAGTACTTC. Protein sequence: CAISEKERPHRQETQYF.